This paragraph reports one T cell receptor (beta chain). Its matching antigen is unknown. This CDR3 comprises 13 residues. Trimming at V came to 3 bases and at J to 4 bases, leaving 2 bases not matched to a gene. Germline V gene sequence: CDR1 LGHNA, CDR2 YSLEER. Specified time point: cycle 4 day 1 (C4D1), after less than seven weeks of nivolumab. Every patient relapsed after autologous stem cell transplantation, and brentuximab vedotin exposure varied. Researchers report purifying CD4+ T cells from thawed PBMCs by magnetic negative selection. Best responses were complete response, partial response or progressive disease. The sample belongs to a study of PD-1 blockade in classical Hodgkin lymphoma. Points from the study as a whole: Reports indicated that newly diagnosed patients had lower baseline TCR diversity than healthy donors did.

The method was immunoSEQ multiplex PCR; TCRdb's version includes in-frame clones alone and lacks a portion of them. The sample holds 8,000 to 10,000 clones, roughly four fifths seen once. V usage is TRBV4-3 and J usage is TRBJ2-5, with 7 bases aligning to TRBD2. This receptor was obtained from a human donor with classical Hodgkin lymphoma. Sample: CD4+ T cells from blood, taken before the fourth cycle of nivolumab. In nucleotides, the CDR3 is TGCGCCAGCAGCCAGGGGGGGGGAGAGACCCAGTACTTC. Translated: CASSQGGGETQYF.